The TCR beta chain under discussion was sequenced for a study of cytomegalovirus exposure and HLA in healthy donors. Primers for the PCR totalled 60 Vbeta and 13 Jbeta. The repertoire was sequenced with immunoSEQ multiplex PCR; TCRdb's copy has only in-frame clones and lacks some. Of about 120,000 clones listed, roughly three fifths are singletons. The CDR3 runs 16 residues. The V gene end was trimmed by 1 base and the J gene end by 5 bases; junction bases not matched to a gene: 10. CDR1 is SGDLS, CDR2 YYNGEE, per germline. Whole-study results and caveats: Later examination showed HLA-associated TCR beta chains had greater clonal expansion than equally common others. The study listed roughly 160 cytomegalovirus-associated TCR beta chains. Despite most TCR sequences being rare, some public TCRs occurred in many donors. Data from an earlier analysis indicated that most TCR beta V segments were productive either about 90% or about 30% of the time.

For this clone: No antigen is known for it.

Material: PBMCs. V usage is TRBV9 and J usage is TRBJ1-1; 8 bases fit TRBD1. The clonotype comes from a woman between 40 and 55 years old in good health and CMV-seropositive. The CDR3 is CASSVKGSGGFTEAFF. Written as DNA, the CDR3 is TGTGCCAGCAGCGTAAAGGGATCAGGGGGCTTTACTGAAGCTTTCTTT.